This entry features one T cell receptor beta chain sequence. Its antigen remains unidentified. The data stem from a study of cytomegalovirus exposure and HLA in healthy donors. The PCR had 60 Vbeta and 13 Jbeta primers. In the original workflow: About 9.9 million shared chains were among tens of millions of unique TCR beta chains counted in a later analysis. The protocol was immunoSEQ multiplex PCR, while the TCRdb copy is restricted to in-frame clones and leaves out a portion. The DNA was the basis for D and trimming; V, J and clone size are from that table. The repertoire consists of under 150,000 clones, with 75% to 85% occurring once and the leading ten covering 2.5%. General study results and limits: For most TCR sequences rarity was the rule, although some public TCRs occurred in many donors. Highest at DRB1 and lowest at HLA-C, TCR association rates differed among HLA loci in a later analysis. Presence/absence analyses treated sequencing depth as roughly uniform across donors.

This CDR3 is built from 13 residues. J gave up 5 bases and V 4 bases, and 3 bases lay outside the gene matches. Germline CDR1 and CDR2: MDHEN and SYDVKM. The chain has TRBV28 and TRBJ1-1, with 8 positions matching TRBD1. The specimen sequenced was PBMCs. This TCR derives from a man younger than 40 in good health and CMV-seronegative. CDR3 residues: CASSSTGETEAFF. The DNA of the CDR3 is TGTGCCAGCAGTTCGACAGGGGAGACTGAAGCTTTCTTT.